This T cell receptor (beta chain) was sequenced during a study of blood T cell repertoires in COVID-19. In the study overall: From the United States, Italy and Spain came samples of acute and convalescent COVID-19.

Data came from immunoSEQ multiplex PCR; TCRdb stores just in-frame clones and leaves some out. Of more than 100,000 clones listed, around 90% are singletons. The CDR3 is made up of 15 amino acids. Germline V lookup: CDR1 MDHEN, CDR2 SYDVKM. V was cut by 8 bases and J by 0 bases, with 13 bases left in between. The V and J genes are TRBV28 and TRBJ1-4; D gene uncertain. Material for sequencing was peripheral blood. This TCR was recovered from a woman aged 45-60 years with active or convalescent COVID-19. DNA for the CDR3: TGTGCCAGCGGCTTTAGACAAGCAACTAATGAAAAACTGTTTTTT. This gives the protein CASGFRQATNEKLFF.